This T cell receptor (beta chain) was found in a study of beta chain features in type 1 diabetes. Study conclusions and caveats: TCRB CDR3 length was moderately but significantly reduced in all four CD4+ subsets of Type 1 diabetes patients. Shorter templates may be favored by PCR, equally so in patients and controls. Naive, central memory and Treg TCRB repertoires seemed to resemble each other more closely in patients than they did in healthy donors.

Investigators reverse transcribed all isolated RNA, so they sequenced expressed TCRB transcripts. Naive, central memory and regulatory T cell samples averaged approximately 3.6 million immunoSEQ reads each. Profiled with immunoSEQ multiplex PCR; TCRdb holds only in-frame clones, not every one. This sample carries approximately 600,000 clones, roughly an eighth of them seen once, and the ten largest clones take more than 0.095%. This clone was observed a handful of times. Its antigen is not identified. V gave up 4 bases and J gave up 2 bases; unmatched junction bases: 8. The germline V gene has CDR1 SQVTM and CDR2 ANQGSEA. CDR3 length: 16 residues. One heparinised blood draw averaging around 100 mL was given by each donor.

This receptor was identified in a man aged 25-45 years with type 1 diabetes. The sequenced material came from naive CD4+ T cells from blood. The genes are TRBV29-1 and TRBJ2-6, with 7 bases matching TRBD1. CDR3 protein: CSVARHRGPGANVLTF. The CDR3 DNA follows: TGCAGCGTTGCACGTCACAGGGGCCCTGGGGCCAACGTCCTGACTTTC.